What follows describes a single T cell receptor (beta chain). Assay: immunoSEQ multiplex PCR; the TCRdb copy retains only in-frame clones and omits some. This sample has 250,000 to 350,000 clones; approximately 83% occur once, and the top ten carry more than 4%. The data stem from a study of blood T cell repertoires in COVID-19. At the level of the study: The cDNA or gDNA used as material had been derived from T cells, B-cell-depleted T cells, or PBMCs.

Which cohort a participant joined came from the clinical history participants gave. Sequencing input: PBMCs or T cells enriched from blood (not recorded which). This sequence originates from a woman in her thirties who had recovered from COVID-19.

The CDR3 reads CASSLVDNEQFF. The CDR3 DNA is TGCGCCAGCAGCTTGGTAGACAATGAGCAGTTCTTC. The chain is built from TRBV5-1 and TRBJ2-1; D is ambiguous. Germline V gives CDR1 SGHRS, CDR2 YFSETQ. Trimming took off 0 bases at V and 5 bases at J, with 3 bases between the two ends. The CDR3 is 12 residues long.